Detailed here is one TCR beta chain. What this receptor recognizes is not known. Base qualities are not recorded, but no much larger clone differs from it by a single base. This specimen comes from a study of blood T cell repertoires in COVID-19 (dated by TCRdb to the early 2020s). Describing the broader study: Samples from collaborators originated in the United States, Italy and Spain and spanned both the acute and convalescent phases of COVID-19. The prospective study material was composed of cDNA or gDNA derived from T cells, B-cell-depleted T cells, or PBMCs. Subjects who had been exposed to COVID-19, were actively infected with it, or had recovered from it provided the deeply sampled blood TCRbeta repertoires that made up the dataset. The repertoires were made available in a free public database intended to serve as a resource for research on the immune response to SARS-CoV-2. The samples were drawn from the first 160 participants of the ongoing ImmuneRACE study and from 1,254 subjects provided by 6 global collaborators. The sample metadata nearly always contained a de-identified subject ID, COVID-19 status, age in years and sex. Where HLA class I and class II types were available, the types were taken from metadata supplied by the sample provider, not from assay-based typing.

The immunoSEQ Assay, a bias-controlled multiplex PCR, was used to amplify TCRbeta CDR3 regions from genomic DNA. The source study handled its data this way. The number of nucleated cells in each sample was estimated by amplification of reference gene primers within the assay. Sequence reads were collapsed and filtered to measure the absolute abundance of every unique TCRbeta CDR3 rearrangement. For each sample, productive Simpson clonality was calculated by taking the square root of Simpson's diversity index across productive rearrangements. In its TCRdb copy, this immuneACCESS table keeps in-frame sequences only and misses some clones. Where compared with another copy, unresolved V genes explain less than half of these, and the others have no known cause. V and J calls and clone size are as listed in that table; D and trimming were resolved from the DNA. For this sample the table gives approximately 220,000 clones, of which about 90% were detected only once. The ten largest clones take up 1.2% of the sample.

Inclusive of the bounding cysteine and phenylalanine, the CDR3 is 15 residues long. CDR3 DNA only is kept here, 45 bases in frame from base 1. From a lookup of the germline V gene, CDR1 and CDR2 are KGHSH and LQKENI. Trimming at the junction amounts to 0 bases on V and 4 bases on J, and the germline ends lie 12 bases apart. Enrolling through a virtual design, the prospective study's participants ranged in age from roughly 18 to 89 years and lived across 24 United States geographic areas. In the prospective study, cohorts were assigned on the basis of participant-reported clinical history obtained from a screening survey and a study questionnaire. For ImmuneRACE Cohort 3, a participant was defined as recovered based on two consecutive negative NP/OP PCR tests, clearance by a healthcare professional, or resolution of symptoms. Mobile phlebotomists in the prospective study collected whole blood, serum and a nasopharyngeal or oropharyngeal swab from every participant. Prospective study participants could optionally give additional blood draws and questionnaires over an approximately two-month period. Before DNA extraction, blood samples from the prospective study were shipped at room temperature or frozen.

Beyond this particular receptor, the publication reports: Clinical and demographic metadata were provided uncurated, with the amount varying by source and participant.

Sequenced: PBMCs or T cells enriched from blood (not recorded which). The rearrangement joined TRBV18 to TRBJ1-1; the D segment cannot be called with confidence. The sequence came from a man younger than 40 who had recovered from COVID-19. The CDR3 reads as follows: CASSPPNLVGTEAFF. Here is the DNA: TGTGCCAGCTCACCACCAAACCTAGTGGGCACTGAAGCTTTCTTT. With the rest looked up from the reference TRBV18 and TRBJ1-1 genes rather than sequenced, the full variable domain is NAGVMQNPRHLVRRRGQEARLRCSPMKGHSHVYWYRQLPEEGLKFMVYLQKENIIDESGMPKERFSAEFPKEGPSILRIQQVVRGDSAAYFCASSPPNLVGTEAFFGQGTRLTVV.